This entry concerns a single TCR beta chain. The target antigen is unknown. This may be a read error, as it is one base from a much larger clone. Trimming took 6 bases from V and 2 from J, leaving 11 bases between them. CDR3 length: 13 amino acids. Germline V gives CDR1 MNHEY, CDR2 SVGAGI. The entry originates in a study of blood T cells in healthy people across ages. Regarding the study as a whole: Roughly linearly, TCR beta diversity per million T cells fell as age increased.

A second roughly 7 to 12 cycle PCR used barcoded and J-beta primers. TCRdb recomputed calls from the 5' RACE reads with MiXCR, one row per CDR3 protein. The sample includes around 650,000 distinct CDR3 sequences, 32% of them seen just once. The sequence derives from a woman older than 75 in good health. The chain recombines TRBV6-5 with TRBJ2-7, with TRBD1 as a possible D gene (5 bases). Sequencing used blood. CDR3 loop: CASRPVGAYEQYF. The CDR3 DNA sequence: TGTGCCAGCAGGCCCGTAGGGGCCTACGAGCAGTACTTC.